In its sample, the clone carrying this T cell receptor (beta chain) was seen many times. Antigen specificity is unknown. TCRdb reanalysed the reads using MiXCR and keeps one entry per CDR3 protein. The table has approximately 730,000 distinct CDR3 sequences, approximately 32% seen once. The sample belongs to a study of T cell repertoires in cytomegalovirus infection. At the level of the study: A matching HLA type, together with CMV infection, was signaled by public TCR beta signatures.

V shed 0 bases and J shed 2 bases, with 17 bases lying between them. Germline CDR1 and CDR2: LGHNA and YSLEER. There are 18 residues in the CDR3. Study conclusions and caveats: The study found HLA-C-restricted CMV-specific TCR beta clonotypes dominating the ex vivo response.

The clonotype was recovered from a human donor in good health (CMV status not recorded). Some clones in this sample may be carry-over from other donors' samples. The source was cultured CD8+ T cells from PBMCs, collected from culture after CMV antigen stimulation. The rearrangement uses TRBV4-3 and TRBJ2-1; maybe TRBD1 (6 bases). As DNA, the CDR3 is TGCGCCAGCAGCCAAGAAGGGCCGGACAGAGTTACCTACAATGAGCAGTTCTTC. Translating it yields CASSQEGPDRVTYNEQFF.